This TCR beta chain was captured by sequencing in a study of blood T cells in healthy people across ages. Researchers report isolating at least 6 million PBMCs per sample. Concerning this clonotype itself: An end of the junction does not agree with germline; a read error may underlie this.

The CDR3 length is 14 residues. Germline V lookup: CDR1 DFQATT, CDR2 SNEGSKA (reference sequence). Together with a sample-barcoded 5' primer, a J-beta primer mix was included in a second PCR lasting about 7 to 11 cycles. MiXCR, applied by TCRdb to the 5' RACE reads, yields one record per CDR3 protein. The data contain 1.8 million or so distinct CDR3 sequences, about two fifths of them singletons. This chain links TRBV20-1 with TRBJ1-1; the D is unclear. Sequencing input: blood. The clonotype originates from a human donor in good health. The CDR3 DNA sequence: TGCAGCGCTAGAGGTACAGCGTTGAACACTGAAGCTTTCTTT. This encodes CSARGTALNTEAFF.